This passage covers 18 T cell receptor beta chains from one sample sequenced in a study of cytomegalovirus exposure and HLA in healthy donors. The study ran its PCR with 60 Vbeta and 13 Jbeta primers. Sequenced by immunoSEQ multiplex PCR; TCRdb stores in-frame clones only, minus some. The sample includes 150,000 to 200,000 clones, roughly four fifths seen only once; the top ten take roughly 2%. Sequenced: PBMCs. These receptors all come from a woman between 18 and 30 years old in good health and CMV-seropositive.

The chain uses TRBV9 and TRBJ2-3, with TRBD2 identical over 12 bases. This CDR3 has 17 amino acids. The junction had 5 bases not matched to a gene; V was cut back by 0 bases and J by 3 bases. CDR1 and CDR2 from the germline V gene are SGDLS and YYNGEE. This CDR3 is CASSVGSSGGVTDTQYF. The CDR3 DNA reads TGTGCCAGCAGCGTAGGTTCTAGCGGGGGGGTGACAGATACGCAGTATTTT. Full variable domain (outside the CDR3, taken from reference TRBV9 and TRBJ2-3): DSGVTQTPKHLITATGQRVTLRCSPRSGDLSVYWYQQSLDQGLQFLIQYYNGEERAKGNILERFSAQQFPDLHSELNLSSLELGDSALYFCASSVGSSGGVTDTQYFGPGTRLTVL.

The rearrangement uses TRBV5-4 and TRBJ2-2, with 10 bases aligning to TRBD2. V dropped 2 bases and J dropped 4; count of bases not matched to a gene: 8. From germline, CDR1 is SGHNT and CDR2 YYREEE (reference sequence). The CDR3 is made up of 17 amino acids. CDR3 coding DNA: TGTGCCAGCAGCTTAGCGGGGGGGGTCCAAGTCACCGGGGAGCTGTTTTTT. This encodes CASSLAGGVQVTGELFF.

This chain connects TRBV5-6 to TRBJ1-6, with 7 bases aligning to TRBD1. With V trimmed by 2 bases and J by 6 bases, 8 bases remained unmatched. The V gene's germline CDR1 is SGHDT and CDR2 YYEEEE. The CDR3 loop spans 16 amino acids. The CDR3 reads CASSFAGTASNSPLHF. As DNA, the CDR3 is TGTGCCAGCAGCTTTGCCGGGACAGCTTCTAATTCACCCCTCCACTTT.

The rearrangement joins TRBV4-3 to TRBJ2-3; D might be TRBD1 (6 bases). Per the germline V gene, CDR1 is LGHNA and CDR2 is YSLEER. Deletions cut 0 bases from V and 2 bases from J, with 12 bases between. The CDR3 is made up of 16 amino acids. CDR3 region: CASSQDARQATDTQYF. The CDR3 coding sequence is TGCGCCAGCAGCCAAGACGCAAGACAGGCCACAGATACGCAGTATTTT.

The V call is TRBV6-1, the J call TRBJ2-7; 7 positions match TRBD2. CDR1 and CDR2 from the germline V gene are MNHNS and SASEGT. V lost 2 bases to trimming and J lost 0 bases; unmatched junction nucleotides: 4. The CDR3 sequence is 15 residues long. CDR3 sequence: CASSETGGFSYEQYF. CDR3 nucleotide sequence: TGTGCCAGCAGTGAAACGGGGGGTTTCTCCTACGAGCAGTACTTC.

The chain combines TRBV5-1 with TRBJ2-7; 9 bases fit TRBD1. Germline V gene data show CDR1 as SGHRS and CDR2 as YFSETQ. Germline trimming cut 3 bases from V and 4 bases from J; bases unmatched to any gene: 8. The CDR3 runs 15 residues. The CDR3 reads CASSSPGQGIYEQYF. CDR3 coding DNA: TGCGCCAGCAGCTCACCGGGACAGGGAATTTACGAGCAGTACTTC. The full variable domain, its missing parts supplied by reference TRBV5-1 and TRBJ2-7, is KAGVTQTPRYLIKTRGQQVTLSCSPISGHRSVSWYQQTPGQGLQFLFEYFSETQRNKGNFPGRFSGRQFSNSRSEMNVSTLELGDSALYLCASSSPGQGIYEQYFGPGTRLTVT.

V and J are TRBV7-3 and TRBJ2-3, with D perhaps TRBD2 (7 bases). The CDR3 is made up of 15 amino acids. V was cut by 1 base and J by 2 bases, with 10 bases left in between. Germline CDR1 SGHTA, CDR2 FQGTGA. The CDR3 nucleotides are TGTGCCAGCAGCTTAAGACGGGGGGCCACAGATACGCAGTATTTT. Translating it yields CASSLRRGATDTQYF.

The V and J genes are TRBV7-9 and TRBJ2-3; 7 bases fit TRBD2. Trimming at V came to 6 bases and at J to 5 bases, leaving 5 bases not matched to a gene. The CDR3 runs to 13 residues. CDR1 and CDR2 (germline): SEHNR, FQNEAQ (reference sequence). The CDR3 reads CASRAPGGDTQYF. The CDR3 region has the DNA TGTGCCAGCAGGGCTCCGGGGGGAGATACGCAGTATTTT.

The chain has TRBV7-2 and TRBJ2-3; 8 positions agree with TRBD2. Germline V gene data show CDR1 as SGHTA and CDR2 as FQGNSA. The CDR3 runs 16 residues. V was pared by 5 bases and J by 7 bases, with 14 bases of the junction left unmatched. Here the CDR3 reads CASSLSTGGSVNTQYF. The CDR3 coding sequence is TGTGCCAGCAGCCTTTCGACGGGGGGGTCTGTGAATACGCAGTATTTT. Drawing the rest from reference TRBV7-2 and TRBJ2-3, the complete variable domain is GAGVSQSPSNKVTEKGKDVELRCDPISGHTALYWYRQSLGQGLEFLIYFQGNSAPDKSGLPSDRFSAERTGGSVSTLTIQRTQQEDSAVYLCASSLSTGGSVNTQYFGPGTRLTVL.

The J gene is TRBJ2-1, the V gene TRBV27; TRBD2 aligns across 8 bases. J was trimmed by 0 bases and V by 5 bases; bases with no gene match: 6. CDR1 and CDR2 from the germline V gene are MNHEY and SMNVEV (reference sequence). The CDR3 is 16 residues long. CDR3 DNA: TGTGCCAGCAGTCTACTAGCGGCGCTCTCCTACAATGAGCAGTTCTTC. Protein sequence: CASSLLAALSYNEQFF.

This chain uses TRBV11-2 with TRBJ2-1; 10 bases align to TRBD2. Trimming took 3 bases from V and 4 from J; bases not matched to a gene: 3. Germline V CDR1 and CDR2: SGHAT, FQNNGV. The CDR3 is 15 amino acids. The CDR3 sequence: CASSFSGGAYNEQFF. In DNA form, the CDR3 reads TGTGCCAGCAGCTTCAGCGGGGGGGCTTACAATGAGCAGTTCTTC.

This chain links TRBV5-4 with TRBJ1-2; TRBD1 aligns across 7 bases. CDR3 length equals 16 residues. Per germline, CDR1 SGHNT and CDR2 YYREEE (reference sequence). Losses at the gene ends were 4 bases for V and 5 bases for J; bases not matched to a gene: 14. The CDR3 sequence: CASSKQYSTGRYGYTF. The CDR3 bases are TGTGCCAGCAGCAAACAATACTCGACAGGGCGATATGGCTACACCTTC.

The chain links TRBV2 to TRBJ1-2, with 8 bases fitting TRBD1. Germline V gene sequence: CDR1 SNHLY, CDR2 FYNNEI. The CDR3 has 14 residues. Trimming took 3 bases from V and 4 from J; bases not matched to a gene: 4. CDR3 coding DNA: TGTGCCAGCAGTGATCCAGGGGGCCTCTATGGCTACACCTTC. It codes for CASSDPGGLYGYTF.

This chain uses TRBV11-1 with TRBJ2-1; TRBD2 is a possible D gene (6 bases). There are 13 residues in the CDR3. Germline lookup yields CDR1 SGHAT and CDR2 FQDESV (reference sequence). The germline V and J ends were trimmed by 5 bases and 8 bases, with 13 bases remaining between them. CDR3 sequence (DNA): TGTGCCAGCAGCCTCCCCCTAGCGCATGAGCAGTTCTTC. This sequence encodes CASSLPLAHEQFF.

This clone was seen a few times. The CDR3 region is CASSLSGQYEQYF. CDR3 nucleotides: TGCGCCAGCAGCTTGTCGGGACAGTACGAGCAGTACTTC. The chain has TRBV5-1 and TRBJ2-7, with 7 nucleotides matching TRBD1. CDR1 SGHRS and CDR2 YFSETQ come from the germline V gene. CDR3 length equals 13 residues. V was clipped by 1 base and J by 4 bases; unmatched bases: 2.

This chain connects TRBV5-1 to TRBJ1-1, with TRBD1 matching over 7 bases. There are 13 residues in the CDR3. V dropped 2 bases and J dropped 3; count of bases not matched to a gene: 1. Germline V gene sequence: CDR1 SGHRS, CDR2 YFSETQ. The CDR3 sequence is CASSFGQDTEAFF. Written as DNA, the CDR3 is TGCGCCAGCAGCTTTGGACAGGACACTGAAGCTTTCTTT.

The chain combines TRBV9 with TRBJ2-7, with 7 bases matching TRBD2. The CDR3 totals 15 residues. J gave up 3 bases and V 0 bases, and 6 bases lay outside the gene matches. CDR1 and CDR2 (germline): SGDLS, YYNGEE. The CDR3 sequence: CASSVGAGILYEQYF. CDR3 in DNA: TGTGCCAGCAGCGTAGGAGCGGGGATTCTCTACGAGCAGTACTTC. The full variable domain, its missing parts supplied by reference TRBV9 and TRBJ2-7, is DSGVTQTPKHLITATGQRVTLRCSPRSGDLSVYWYQQSLDQGLQFLIQYYNGEERAKGNILERFSAQQFPDLHSELNLSSLELGDSALYFCASSVGAGILYEQYFGPGTRLTVT.

V is TRBV4-2 and J is TRBJ2-3, with a tentative D call TRBD2 (5 bases). The CDR3 has 17 amino acids. From germline, CDR1 is LGHNA and CDR2 YNFKEQ. V gave up 3 bases and J gave up 6 bases, with 22 bases separating them. Here the CDR3 DNA reads TGTGCCAGCAGCCAGGACCCTGGGAGCGTGGAGTGGGATACGCAGTATTTT. This codes for CASSQDPGSVEWDTQYF.